This TCR beta chain was captured in a study of T-cell reconstitution after alpha-beta-depleted transplantation in children. J lost 0 bases, V lost 3 bases, and 5 bases had no gene match. CDR3 length equals 16 residues. CDR1 and CDR2 (germline): MDHEN, SYDVKM. Ten or more counts support this clonotype. A TCRbeta library incorporating unique molecular identifiers was prepared. TCRdb re-called the PCR reads with MiXCR, one entry per CDR3 protein. Found here are roughly 120,000 distinct CDR3 sequences, under 13% of them singletons; the top ten hold roughly 8%. This rearrangement joins TRBV28 to TRBJ2-3; TRBD2 agrees at 8 bases. This material consisted of PBMCs from the stem cell graft donor, taken from the stem cell graft. The sequence was obtained from a human donor who donated a stem cell graft to a child with acute lymphoblastic leukemia. This CDR3 reads CASSFRREDSTDTQYF. CDR3 coding DNA: TGTGCCAGCAGTTTTCGGCGGGAGGACAGCACAGATACGCAGTATTTT.